The 8 T cell receptor beta chains reported below all come from one sample, sequenced in a study of shared clonotypes between healthy human individuals. Generated by immunoSEQ multiplex PCR, the TCRdb table keeps only in-frame clones and is missing some. Of roughly 2.2 million clones detected, approximately 93% appear once; the ten largest clones hold 0.39%. The sequenced material came from naive CD4+ T cells from PBMCs. Subset specified: CD45RA+ positively selected. These receptors came from a man aged 18 to 35 in good health. Some clones in this sample may be carry-over from other donors' samples.

The chain is built from TRBV6-5 and TRBJ2-7, with 12 bases aligning to TRBD2. This CDR3 comprises 14 residues. The V gene end was trimmed by 7 bases and the J gene end by 6 bases; junction bases not matched to a gene: 7. The germline gives CDR1 MNHEY, CDR2 SVGAGI. The CDR3 nucleotides are TGTGCCAGCACCCAAGTGACTAGCGGGAGCGAGCAGTACTTC. Translating gives CASTQVTSGSEQYF.

The chain carries TRBV30 and TRBJ1-5; D may be TRBD1 (5 bases). Germline V gene lookup returns CDR1 GTSNPN and CDR2 SVGIG (reference sequence). The CDR3 has 15 amino acids. Trimming cost V 0 bases and J 6 bases, with 15 bases left between them. The CDR3 region is CAWSVRSSGAQPQHF. CDR3 in DNA: TGTGCCTGGAGTGTACGGTCGTCCGGGGCTCAGCCCCAGCATTTT. The variable domain in full, with the rest retrieved from reference TRBV30 and TRBJ1-5, is SQTIHQWPATLVQPVGSPLSLECTVEGTSNPNLYWYRQAAGRGLQLLFYSVGIGQISSEVPQNLSASRPQDRQFILSSKKLLLSDSGFYLCAWSVRSSGAQPQHFGDGTRLSIL.

The chain uses TRBV5-8 and TRBJ2-1; TRBD2 matches at 11 bases. Germline V gene lookup returns CDR1 SGHTS and CDR2 YDEGEE. Losses at the gene ends were 4 bases for V and 4 bases for J; bases not matched to a gene: 7. The CDR3 is made up of 16 amino acids. The CDR3 DNA is TGTGCCAGCAGCCCAATGGGACTAGCGGTATACAATGAGCAGTTCTTC. Protein product: CASSPMGLAVYNEQFF.

V gene TRBV4-2 combines with J gene TRBJ2-5, with a weak D call TRBD2 (5 bases). CDR1 is LGHNA and CDR2 is YNFKEQ in the germline V gene. Trimming took 2 bases from V and 4 from J, leaving 5 bases between them. CDR3 size: 12 residues. CDR3 in amino acids: CASSQRGETQYF. CDR3 bases: TGTGCCAGCAGCCAACGGGGAGAGACCCAGTACTTC.

This chain joins TRBV6-6 and TRBJ2-7; TRBD2 matches 8 bases. J lost 4 bases, V lost 6 bases, and 11 bases had no gene match. The CDR3 length is 15 residues. Germline assignment: CDR1 MNHNY and CDR2 SVGAGI (reference sequence). Here the CDR3 reads CASSPSGLSSYEQYF. The DNA for the CDR3 is TGTGCCAGCAGCCCTAGCGGGCTAAGTTCGTACGAGCAGTACTTC.

The chain joins TRBV7-7 to TRBJ2-2; the D is unclear. The germline V and J ends were trimmed by 3 bases and 6 bases, with 5 bases remaining between them. The germline V gene has CDR1 SSHAT and CDR2 FNYEAQ (reference sequence). The length of the CDR3 is 12 residues. CDR3 residues: CASSFEAGELFF. CDR3 in DNA: TGTGCCAGCAGCTTCGAGGCCGGGGAGCTGTTTTTT.

The J gene is TRBJ1-4, the V gene TRBV7-2; 7 positions match TRBD1. The CDR3 has 17 amino acids. Trimming removed 4 bases from V and 5 bases from J; junction bases left unmatched: 13. Germline V gene lookup returns CDR1 SGHTA and CDR2 FQGNSA. This CDR3 reads CASSSPNAQGRNEKLFF. The CDR3 DNA reads TGTGCCAGCAGCTCCCCCAATGCACAGGGGAGGAATGAAAAACTGTTTTTT. The entire variable domain, with the rest obtained from reference TRBV7-2 and TRBJ1-4, is as follows: GAGVSQSPSNKVTEKGKDVELRCDPISGHTALYWYRQSLGQGLEFLIYFQGNSAPDKSGLPSDRFSAERTGGSVSTLTIQRTQQEDSAVYLCASSSPNAQGRNEKLFFGSGTQLSVL.

The chain has TRBV5-4 and TRBJ2-2, with D possibly TRBD2 on 6 matching bases. Trimming stripped 2 bases from V and 2 bases from J, with 16 bases between. There are 17 residues in the CDR3. Germline V CDR1 and CDR2: SGHNT, YYREEE (reference sequence). In nucleotides, the CDR3 is TGTGCCAGCAGCTTCGGCGGGATAGCGGCAAACACCGGGGAGCTGTTTTTT. Translated: CASSFGGIAANTGELFF.